This passage covers 19 T cell receptor beta chains from one sample sequenced in a study of beta chain features in type 1 diabetes. For these TCRs, the target antigens are not known. Study-level results: There was a moderate but significant shortening of TCRB CDR3s in all four CD4+ subsets of Type 1 diabetes patients.

As every portion of the isolated RNA was reverse transcribed, the sequencing read expressed TCRB transcripts. Profiling relied on immunoSEQ multiplex PCR, and the TCRdb table lists in-frame clones only, not all of them. This sample has hundreds of thousands of clones, with around 9.7% found just once. Specimen: central memory CD4+ T cells from blood. The receptor set was obtained from a man aged 25-40 years with type 1 diabetes.

The chain has TRBV7-6 and TRBJ1-5, with D unclear. CDR3 length: 13 residues. CDR1 and CDR2 (germline): SGHVS, FNYEAQ. V was shortened by 5 bases and J by 5 bases, with 10 bases between the two germline ends. The CDR3 loop is CASSPSGDQPQHF. CDR3 nucleotide sequence: TGTGCCAGCAGCCCCTCAGGAGATCAGCCCCAGCATTTT.

The rearrangement uses TRBV7-8 and TRBJ2-5; D is undetermined. Germline loops: CDR1 SGHVS, CDR2 FQNEAQ. Trimming removed 0 bases from V and 4 bases from J, with 9 bases in between. The CDR3 runs to 14 residues. As DNA, the CDR3 is TGTGCCAGCAGCTTAGCCCGGATTAGAGAGACCCAGTACTTC. It codes for CASSLARIRETQYF.

The rearrangement uses TRBV2 and TRBJ2-2; 9 bases line up with TRBD1. The junction had 8 bases not matched to a gene; V was cut back by 4 bases and J by 5 bases. Germline lookup yields CDR1 SNHLY and CDR2 FYNNEI. The CDR3 covers 16 residues. CDR3 region: CASSVLTGGETGELFF. The CDR3 DNA is TGTGCCAGCAGTGTTTTGACAGGGGGAGAAACCGGGGAGCTGTTTTTT. The whole variable domain, filled in from reference TRBV2 and TRBJ2-2, reads EPEVTQTPSHQVTQMGQEVILRCVPISNHLYFYWYRQILGQKVEFLVSFYNNEISEKSEIFDDQFSVERPDGSNFTLKIRSTKLEDSAMYFCASSVLTGGETGELFFGEGSRLTVL.

A few counts support this clone. Within the sample, other DNA sequences also encode this same CDR3. The rearrangement joins TRBV2 to TRBJ1-2; 9 nucleotides align to TRBD1. With 1 base clipped from V and 4 bases from J, the junction kept 1 base outside the gene matches. Germline assignment: CDR1 SNHLY and CDR2 FYNNEI. The CDR3 is 14 residues long. The CDR3 sequence: CASSEEDRGYGYTF. CDR3 in DNA: TGTGCCAGCAGTGAAGAGGACAGGGGCTATGGCTACACCTTC.

This clone was found a few times. Other nucleotide sequences from this sample produce the same CDR3. V usage is TRBV7-2 and J usage is TRBJ1-5; D gene uncertain. V dropped 6 bases and J dropped 3 bases, with 9 bases sitting between them. The length of the CDR3 is 13 residues. In germline, CDR1 is SGHTA, CDR2 FQGNSA. CDR3 sequence (DNA): TGTGCCAGCAGTCTAGAGGCCAATCAGCCCCAGCATTTT. Protein: CASSLEANQPQHF.

This clone was seen a few times. Other DNA variants within this sample encode the same CDR3. The CDR3 spells CASSPRGGRSGANVLTF. CDR3 nucleotide sequence: TGTGCCAGCAGTCCTCGGGGGGGCCGCTCTGGGGCCAACGTCCTGACTTTC. J is TRBJ2-6 and V is TRBV27; TRBD2 matches at 8 bases. Germline assignment: CDR1 MNHEY and CDR2 SMNVEV (reference sequence). CDR3 length: 17 residues. The V gene end was trimmed by 5 bases and the J gene end by 0 bases; junction bases not matched to a gene: 6.

In its sample, this clone was seen a few times. The rearrangement links TRBV18 to TRBJ1-2, with D possibly matching TRBD1 (5 bases). CDR3 length equals 13 residues. V was trimmed by 2 bases and J by 3 bases, leaving 7 bases between them. The germline gives CDR1 KGHSH, CDR2 LQKENI. CDR3 DNA sequence: TGTGCCAGCTCACCAGGGGCTGACTATGGCTACACCTTC. Translated, it gives CASSPGADYGYTF.

This clone has a handful of counts. The V gene is TRBV7-2, the J gene TRBJ2-7; tentatively, D is TRBD1 or TRBD2 (5 bases each). CDR1 is SGHTA and CDR2 is FQGNSA in the germline V gene. The CDR3 totals 14 residues. Trimming cost V 5 bases and J 0 bases, with 11 bases left between them. The CDR3 DNA sequence: TGTGCCAGCAGCCCGGGGCCGAGCTCCTACGAGCAGTACTTC. Amino acid sequence: CASSPGPSSYEQYF.

This clone was counted between two and nine times. The chain employs TRBV7-2 and TRBJ2-7; D possibly corresponds to TRBD1 (5 bases). The length of the CDR3 is 15 residues. Per the germline V gene, CDR1 is SGHTA and CDR2 is FQGNSA. The V end lost 5 bases, the J end lost 3 bases, and 17 bases lay between the germline ends. CDR3 DNA: TGTGCCAGCAGCGTGGGGCAGGGCCAGATCTACGAGCAGTACTTC. Encoded protein: CASSVGQGQIYEQYF.

The chain has TRBV10-3 and TRBJ1-6, with TRBD1 matching over 7 bases. Trimming removed 0 bases from V and 10 bases from J; junction bases left unmatched: 6. The CDR3 is 15 amino acids. Per germline, CDR1 ENHRY and CDR2 SYGVKD. The chain's CDR3 is CAISESTGSASPLHF. The CDR3 DNA reads TGTGCCATCAGTGAGTCGACAGGGTCGGCGTCACCCCTCCACTTT.

The chain combines TRBV29-1 with TRBJ2-2; possibly TRBD1 for D (6 bases). Per the germline V gene, CDR1 is SQVTM and CDR2 is ANQGSEA. Trimming took off 6 bases at V and 5 bases at J, with 13 bases between the two ends. The CDR3 loop spans 13 amino acids. CDR3 in DNA: TGCAGCGTCCGACAGGTGCCGACCGGGGAGCTGTTTTTT. Its translation: CSVRQVPTGELFF.

This clone showed up just a few times. The chain couples TRBV7-2 to TRBJ2-4, with 10 bases lining up with TRBD1. V lost 8 bases and J lost 13; bases outside the gene matches: 14. CDR3 length: 14 residues. Germline V CDR1 and CDR2: SGHTA, FQGNSA. This CDR3 is CASDGRDRGPPQYF. The CDR3 coding sequence is TGTGCCAGCGACGGCCGGGACAGGGGCCCCCCCCAGTACTTC. Using reference TRBV7-2 and TRBJ2-4 for the parts outside the CDR3, the full variable domain is GAGVSQSPSNKVTEKGKDVELRCDPISGHTALYWYRQSLGQGLEFLIYFQGNSAPDKSGLPSDRFSAERTGGSVSTLTIQRTQQEDSAVYLCASDGRDRGPPQYFGAGTRLSVL.

This chain joins TRBV7-7 and TRBJ2-5; D gene unclear. The germline V and J ends were trimmed by 1 base and 5 bases, with 14 bases remaining between them. Per germline, CDR1 SSHAT and CDR2 FNYEAQ (reference sequence). CDR3 size: 15 residues. CDR3 loop: CASSLVGKGSETQYF. DNA for the CDR3: TGTGCCAGCAGCTTAGTGGGCAAGGGATCGGAGACCCAGTACTTC.

The chain links TRBV2 to TRBJ2-7; tentative D call: TRBD2 (5 bases). The V gene lost 5 bases and the J gene lost 3 bases, with 17 bases spanning the gap. The CDR3 length is 15 residues. The germline CDR1 and CDR2 sequences are SNHLY and FYNNEI. The CDR3 DNA sequence: TGTGCCAGCAGTCCAGACGTATTACGGGGCTACGAGCAGTACTTC. It translates to CASSPDVLRGYEQYF.

This chain links TRBV29-1 with TRBJ2-3; possible D gene TRBD2, 6 bases. V shed 2 bases and J shed 1 base, with 7 bases lying between them. The CDR3 has 13 residues. The germline gives CDR1 SQVTM, CDR2 ANQGSEA. The CDR3 DNA is TGCAGCGTTGAATCTAGCGGCACAGATACGCAGTATTTT. Translation: CSVESSGTDTQYF.

This clone was recorded a few times. The V and J genes are TRBV6-4 and TRBJ1-5; 8 positions agree with TRBD1. V lost 2 bases and J lost 6; bases outside the gene matches: 9. This CDR3 comprises 16 residues. Germline CDR1 reads MRHNA; CDR2 reads SNTAGT. CDR3 residues: CASSDPAGGRSQPQHF. The CDR3 region has the DNA TGTGCCAGCAGTGACCCCGCAGGGGGCCGGAGTCAGCCCCAGCATTTT.

This clone has only a few counts. The rearrangement joins TRBV28 to TRBJ2-1; D is uncertain. V was clipped by 2 bases and J by 5 bases, with 13 bases between them. This CDR3 comprises 15 residues. Germline V gene data show CDR1 as MDHEN and CDR2 as SYDVKM. DNA of the CDR3: TGTGCCAGCAGTTTAACCAGCCAGGATAACAATGAGCAGTTCTTC. It encodes CASSLTSQDNNEQFF.

The chain joins TRBV7-8 to TRBJ2-3; D gene ambiguous. V gave up 5 bases and J gave up 1 base, with 7 bases separating them. This CDR3 spans 13 amino acids. Looked up from germline, CDR1 is SGHVS and CDR2 is FQNEAQ. CDR3 nucleotide sequence: TGTGCCAGCAGCGCCCAGGGCACAGATACGCAGTATTTT. It codes for CASSAQGTDTQYF.

The rearrangement joins TRBV25-1 to TRBJ2-3; TRBD1 aligns across 11 bases. From germline, CDR1 is MGHDK and CDR2 SYGVNS. V lost 2 bases, J lost 7 bases, and 5 bases stayed unmatched. This CDR3 comprises 15 residues. The CDR3 sequence is CASSEGDRGGHTQYF. As DNA, the CDR3 is TGTGCCAGCAGTGAAGGGGACAGGGGGGGACATACGCAGTATTTT. Complete variable domain (other parts from reference TRBV25-1 and TRBJ2-3): EADIYQTPRYLVIGTGKKITLECSQTMGHDKMYWYQQDPGMELHLIHYSYGVNSTEKGDLSSESTVSRIRTEHFPLTLESARPSHTSQYLCASSEGDRGGHTQYFGPGTRLTVL.